The rows below give T cell receptor beta chains drawn from one sample of a study of T cell responses to AZD1222 COVID-19 vaccine. The protocol was immunoSEQ multiplex PCR, while the TCRdb copy is restricted to in-frame clones and leaves out a portion. The sample has about 200,000 clones, about 92% seen once; the top ten hold about 3.6%. The material sequenced was peripheral blood, taken 28 days after the second dose of the MenACWY control vaccine. These receptor sequences come from an adult who received the MenACWY meningococcal vaccine as a control. CDR3s include the opening cysteine and the closing phenylalanine or tryptophan. Each record gives: J gene, V gene, D gene, clone size, CDR3 protein, CDR3 DNA. The D gene is left open where the match is weak. Rows may omit the clone size; those that give it use once, few, many or a size class.

J gene: TRBJ2-7; V gene: TRBV12-5; D gene: TRBD2; clone size: -; CDR3 protein: CASGPILGTSGGPVF; CDR3 DNA: TGTGCTAGTGGTCCCATCCTAGGGACTAGCGGGGGCCCAGTCTTC
J gene: TRBJ2-7; V gene: TRBV27; D gene: -; clone size: -; CDR3 protein: CASGRSYEQYF; CDR3 DNA: TGTGCCAGCGGCCGATCCTACGAGCAGTACTTC
J gene: TRBJ2-7; V gene: TRBV28; D gene: TRBD1; clone size: -; CDR3 protein: CASSLVGTGVHEQYF; CDR3 DNA: TGTGCCAGCAGTTTGGTTGGGACAGGGGTCCACGAGCAGTACTTC
J gene: TRBJ1-2; V gene: TRBV28; D gene: -; clone size: -; CDR3 protein: CASSPGGGDYGYTF; CDR3 DNA: TGTGCCAGCAGTCCAGGAGGGGGGGATTATGGCTACACCTTC
J gene: TRBJ1-4; V gene: TRBV7-8; D gene: -; clone size: -; CDR3 protein: CASSLRPGASHEKLFF; CDR3 DNA: TGTGCCAGCAGCCTAAGGCCAGGAGCAAGTCATGAAAAACTGTTTTTT
J gene: TRBJ1-5; V gene: TRBV28; D gene: TRBD1; clone size: -; CDR3 protein: CGTGENQPQHF; CDR3 DNA: TGTGGGACAGGGGAAAATCAGCCCCAGCATTTT
J gene: TRBJ2-1; V gene: TRBV4-3; D gene: -; clone size: -; CDR3 protein: CASSLGGRNEQFF; CDR3 DNA: TGCGCCAGCAGCCTCGGGGGCAGGAATGAGCAGTTCTTC
J gene: TRBJ1-1; V gene: TRBV5-1; D gene: -; clone size: -; CDR3 protein: CASSGTDREAFF; CDR3 DNA: TGCGCCAGCAGCGGAACGGACCGCGAAGCTTTCTTT
J gene: TRBJ2-5; V gene: TRBV5-1; D gene: -; clone size: -; CDR3 protein: CASSLRGETQYF; CDR3 DNA: TGCGCCAGCAGCTTGCGGGGAGAGACCCAGTACTTC
J gene: TRBJ1-5; V gene: TRBV24-1; D gene: TRBD1; clone size: -; CDR3 protein: CATSDRDSRNQPQHF; CDR3 DNA: TGTGCCACCAGTGACCGGGACAGTCGAAATCAGCCCCAGCATTTT
J gene: TRBJ1-1; V gene: TRBV6-5; D gene: TRBD1; clone size: once; CDR3 protein: CASRSAGTGVFAFF; CDR3 DNA: TGTGCCAGCAGGTCCGCCGGGACAGGTGTTTTTGCTTTCTTT
J gene: TRBJ1-4; V gene: TRBV19; D gene: -; clone size: once; CDR3 protein: CASSMRIEKLFF; CDR3 DNA: TGTGCCAGTAGTATGAGGATAGAAAAACTGTTTTTT
J gene: TRBJ2-7; V gene: TRBV5-6; D gene: TRBD1; clone size: -; CDR3 protein: CASSLVDRGTYEQYF; CDR3 DNA: TGTGCCAGCAGCTTGGTCGACAGGGGAACCTACGAGCAGTACTTC
J gene: TRBJ1-6; V gene: TRBV7-8; D gene: -; clone size: -; CDR3 protein: CASSLGRDNSPLHF; CDR3 DNA: TGTGCCAGCAGCCTGGGACGGGATAATTCACCCCTCCACTTT
J gene: TRBJ2-3; V gene: TRBV28; D gene: -; clone size: -; CDR3 protein: CASKGASEKTSTDTQYF; CDR3 DNA: TGTGCCAGCAAGGGTGCTAGCGAGAAGACTAGCACAGATACGCAGTATTTT
J gene: TRBJ1-2; V gene: TRBV9; D gene: -; clone size: -; CDR3 protein: CASSVGRQNYGYTF; CDR3 DNA: TGTGCCAGCAGCGTAGGGAGACAGAACTATGGCTACACCTTC
J gene: TRBJ1-2; V gene: TRBV18; D gene: -; clone size: -; CDR3 protein: CASSPLPQGDGYTF; CDR3 DNA: TGTGCCAGCTCACCACTACCACAGGGCGATGGCTACACCTTC
J gene: TRBJ2-1; V gene: TRBV7-3; D gene: -; clone size: -; CDR3 protein: CASSSLTGNNEQFF; CDR3 DNA: TGTGCCAGCAGCTCGTTGACAGGTAACAATGAGCAGTTCTTC
J gene: TRBJ2-5; V gene: TRBV5-5; D gene: -; clone size: -; CDR3 protein: CASSLAATSQETQYF; CDR3 DNA: TGTGCCAGCAGCTTGGCCGCTACATCCCAAGAGACCCAGTACTTC
J gene: TRBJ2-7; V gene: TRBV28; D gene: TRBD2; clone size: -; CDR3 protein: CASSQTSGLTYEQYF; CDR3 DNA: TGTGCCAGCAGCCAGACTAGCGGCTTAACCTACGAGCAGTACTTC
J gene: TRBJ2-7; V gene: TRBV19; D gene: -; clone size: -; CDR3 protein: CASSPQAYAYEQYF; CDR3 DNA: TGTGCCAGTAGTCCCCAGGCGTACGCCTACGAGCAGTACTTC
J gene: TRBJ2-5; V gene: TRBV19; D gene: -; clone size: -; CDR3 protein: CASSMRGETQYF; CDR3 DNA: TGTGCCAGTAGTATGCGAGGGGAGACCCAGTACTTC
J gene: TRBJ2-7; V gene: TRBV10-1; D gene: -; clone size: -; CDR3 protein: CASSEGEPGTIYEQYF; CDR3 DNA: TGCGCCAGCAGTGAAGGGGAGCCCGGGACAATCTACGAGCAGTACTTC
J gene: TRBJ2-3; V gene: TRBV7-2; D gene: TRBD2; clone size: -; CDR3 protein: CASSREDTDTQYF; CDR3 DNA: TGTGCCAGCAGCCGGGAGGACACAGATACGCAGTATTTT
J gene: TRBJ2-7; V gene: TRBV4-2; D gene: -; clone size: few; CDR3 protein: CASSQPYGQGWASSYEQYF; CDR3 DNA: TGTGCCAGCAGCCAACCATATGGGCAAGGGTGGGCGAGCTCCTACGAGCAGTACTTC
J gene: TRBJ2-1; V gene: TRBV10-3; D gene: TRBD1; clone size: few; CDR3 protein: CAISGDRGNEQFF; CDR3 DNA: TGTGCCATCAGTGGGGACAGGGGGAATGAGCAGTTCTTC
J gene: TRBJ1-5; V gene: TRBV7-3; D gene: -; clone size: -; CDR3 protein: CASSVHIDQPQHF; CDR3 DNA: TGTGCCAGCAGCGTTCACATCGATCAGCCCCAGCATTTT
J gene: TRBJ1-4; V gene: TRBV30; D gene: TRBD1; clone size: -; CDR3 protein: CAWRRTGGSNEKLFF; CDR3 DNA: TGTGCCTGGAGGAGGACAGGGGGCTCTAATGAAAAACTGTTTTTT
J gene: TRBJ2-1; V gene: TRBV9; D gene: -; clone size: -; CDR3 protein: CASSEEHSYNEQFF; CDR3 DNA: TGTGCCAGCAGCGAGGAGCACTCTTACAATGAGCAGTTCTTC
J gene: TRBJ1-3; V gene: TRBV5-6; D gene: -; clone size: -; CDR3 protein: CASSLEGNTIYF; CDR3 DNA: TGTGCCAGCAGCTTGGAGGGAAACACCATATATTTT
J gene: TRBJ1-1; V gene: TRBV30; D gene: -; clone size: -; CDR3 protein: CAWSVEMNTEAFF; CDR3 DNA: TGTGCCTGGAGTGTAGAGATGAACACTGAAGCTTTCTTT
J gene: TRBJ2-1; V gene: TRBV7-3; D gene: TRBD2; clone size: -; CDR3 protein: CASSPPGGYNEQFF; CDR3 DNA: TGTGCCAGCAGCCCTCCGGGAGGATACAATGAGCAGTTCTTC
J gene: TRBJ2-2; V gene: TRBV24-1; D gene: TRBD2; clone size: -; CDR3 protein: CATSEVSGTNTGELFF; CDR3 DNA: TGTGCCACCAGTGAAGTTAGCGGGACAAACACCGGGGAGCTGTTTTTT
J gene: TRBJ2-7; V gene: TRBV7-3; D gene: -; clone size: -; CDR3 protein: CASALGGSVAYEQYF; CDR3 DNA: TGTGCCAGCGCTCTTGGGGGGAGCGTAGCCTACGAGCAGTACTTC
J gene: TRBJ1-1; V gene: TRBV5-8; D gene: -; clone size: -; CDR3 protein: CASSLVAGTEAFF; CDR3 DNA: TGTGCCAGCAGCTTGGTGGCAGGGACTGAAGCTTTCTTT
J gene: TRBJ1-1; V gene: TRBV7-9; D gene: -; clone size: few; CDR3 protein: CASSLVNTEAFF; CDR3 DNA: TGTGCCAGCAGCTTAGTAAACACTGAAGCTTTCTTT
J gene: TRBJ1-1; V gene: TRBV12-3/TRBV12-4; D gene: -; clone size: -; CDR3 protein: CASRLTMNTEAFF; CDR3 DNA: TGTGCCAGCCGACTAACAATGAACACTGAAGCTTTCTTT
J gene: TRBJ2-1; V gene: TRBV3-1/TRBV3-2; D gene: -; clone size: -; CDR3 protein: CASSQFNYNEQFF; CDR3 DNA: TGTGCCAGCAGCCAATTCAACTACAATGAGCAGTTCTTC
J gene: TRBJ1-5; V gene: TRBV11-2; D gene: -; clone size: -; CDR3 protein: CASSLGGINQPQHF; CDR3 DNA: TGTGCCAGCAGCTTAGGGGGTATTAATCAGCCCCAGCATTTT
J gene: TRBJ1-4; V gene: TRBV2; D gene: TRBD1; clone size: -; CDR3 protein: CASHGQGREKLFF; CDR3 DNA: TGTGCCAGCCACGGACAGGGGAGGGAAAAACTGTTTTTT
J gene: TRBJ1-1; V gene: TRBV6-5; D gene: -; clone size: -; CDR3 protein: CATPAPGGTEAFF; CDR3 DNA: TGTGCCACCCCGGCGCCGGGCGGCACTGAAGCTTTCTTT
J gene: TRBJ1-5; V gene: TRBV6-2/TRBV6-3; D gene: -; clone size: once; CDR3 protein: CASSYLSGLLRPQHF; CDR3 DNA: TGTGCCAGCAGTTACTTGTCAGGGCTGTTGCGGCCCCAGCATTTT
J gene: TRBJ2-2; V gene: TRBV11-2; D gene: -; clone size: -; CDR3 protein: CASRSTRSTGELFF; CDR3 DNA: TGTGCCAGCAGGTCGACCAGGAGCACCGGGGAGCTGTTTTTT
J gene: TRBJ1-2; V gene: TRBV6-1; D gene: TRBD1; clone size: -; CDR3 protein: CASSEAYRGYGYTF; CDR3 DNA: TGTGCCAGCAGTGAAGCGTACAGGGGCTATGGCTACACCTTC
J gene: TRBJ1-3; V gene: TRBV9; D gene: -; clone size: -; CDR3 protein: CASSGPDAGSGNTIYF; CDR3 DNA: TGTGCCAGCAGCGGACCAGACGCTGGCTCTGGAAACACCATATATTTT
J gene: TRBJ2-5; V gene: TRBV5-6; D gene: -; clone size: -; CDR3 protein: CASSLSPLWPETQYF; CDR3 DNA: TGTGCCAGCAGCTTGAGCCCCTTATGGCCAGAGACCCAGTACTTC
J gene: TRBJ2-1; V gene: TRBV28; D gene: TRBD1; clone size: few; CDR3 protein: CASSLRPDRDPNNEQFF; CDR3 DNA: TGTGCCAGCAGTCTCAGGCCTGACAGGGACCCCAACAATGAGCAGTTCTTC
J gene: TRBJ2-7; V gene: TRBV4-1; D gene: -; clone size: -; CDR3 protein: CASSHLVQGGEQYF; CDR3 DNA: TGCGCCAGCAGCCACCTAGTACAGGGTGGGGAGCAGTACTTC
J gene: TRBJ2-1; V gene: TRBV6-4; D gene: TRBD2; clone size: -; CDR3 protein: CASSASGTRYNEQFF; CDR3 DNA: TGTGCCAGCAGTGCCTCCGGGACTAGGTACAATGAGCAGTTCTTC
J gene: TRBJ1-1; V gene: TRBV30; D gene: -; clone size: -; CDR3 protein: CAWSTQRVTEAFF; CDR3 DNA: TGTGCCTGGAGTACCCAGCGGGTCACTGAAGCTTTCTTT
J gene: TRBJ1-2; V gene: TRBV28; D gene: -; clone size: -; CDR3 protein: CASSLSQALDGYTF; CDR3 DNA: TGTGCCAGCAGTTTATCGCAGGCTTTGGATGGCTACACCTTC
J gene: TRBJ1-1; V gene: TRBV5-1; D gene: -; clone size: -; CDR3 protein: CASSLARFGAEAFF; CDR3 DNA: TGCGCCAGCAGCTTGGCTAGGTTTGGGGCTGAAGCTTTCTTT
J gene: TRBJ1-3; V gene: TRBV3-1/TRBV3-2; D gene: -; clone size: few; CDR3 protein: CASSQVAGRVIYF; CDR3 DNA: TGTGCCAGCAGCCAAGTTGCTGGCAGGGTGATATATTTT
J gene: TRBJ1-3; V gene: TRBV28; D gene: -; clone size: once; CDR3 protein: CASSFPDRGNTIYF; CDR3 DNA: TGTGCCAGCAGTTTTCCGGACCGTGGAAACACCATATATTTT